Presented here are 21 T cell receptor beta chains from one specimen sequenced in a study of CD8 T cells in ankylosing spondylitis. TCRdb itself ran the 5' RACE reads through MiXCR, one entry per CDR3 protein. Of about 250,000 distinct CDR3 sequences listed, around 32% are singletons. Sequencing input: blood, either unsorted or a sorted T cell fraction (not recorded which). All receptors derive from a male donor with ankylosing spondylitis or in good health (not recorded which).

The rearrangement joins TRBV6-1 to TRBJ1-2; D unclear. CDR1 and CDR2 (germline): MNHNS, SASEGT. With 4 bases removed from V and 2 bases from J, the gap between germline ends came to 2 bases. The CDR3 sequence is 11 residues long. The chain's CDR3 is CASSVNYGYTF. CDR3 bases: TGTGCCAGCAGTGTAAACTATGGCTACACCTTC.

The gene calls are TRBV7-2 and TRBJ1-5; the D is unclear. With 2 bases removed from V and 0 bases from J, the gap between germline ends came to 8 bases. Germline V lookup: CDR1 SGHTA, CDR2 FQGNSA. The CDR3 loop spans 15 amino acids. CDR3 nucleotides: TGTGCCAGCAGCTTACAAGGGTATAGCAATCAGCCCCAGCATTTT. Translating gives CASSLQGYSNQPQHF. Looking up the rest from reference TRBV7-2 and TRBJ1-5 gives the full variable domain: GAGVSQSPSNKVTEKGKDVELRCDPISGHTALYWYRQSLGQGLEFLIYFQGNSAPDKSGLPSDRFSAERTGGSVSTLTIQRTQQEDSAVYLCASSLQGYSNQPQHFGDGTRLSIL.

This clonotype was detected a few times. The chain uses TRBV20-1 and TRBJ2-1; TRBD1 is a possible D gene (6 bases). V lost 7 bases, J lost 4 bases, and 11 bases lay in between. This CDR3 is built from 12 residues. CDR1 and CDR2 (germline): DFQATT, SNEGSKA (reference sequence). The CDR3: CSGQAQYNEQFF. CDR3 bases: TGCAGTGGACAGGCGCAATACAATGAGCAGTTCTTC.

The chain couples TRBV10-2 to TRBJ1-2; D perhaps matches TRBD1 (5 bases). V was trimmed by 5 bases and J by 1 base, leaving 8 bases between them. Germline V gives CDR1 WSHSY, CDR2 SAAADI. The CDR3 spans 13 residues. The chain's CDR3 is CASSYRNNYGYTF. The CDR3 coding sequence is TGCGCCAGCAGTTACAGGAATAACTATGGCTACACCTTC.

This chain uses TRBV6-5 with TRBJ1-2; no clear D gene. Trimming pared 4 bases from V and 8 bases from J, leaving 14 bases between. CDR3 size: 13 residues. Germline V gene data show CDR1 as MNHEY and CDR2 as SVGAGI. The DNA for the CDR3 is TGTGCCAGCAGTTCCCCGACCGCCGCAGGCTACACCTTC. Translation gives CASSSPTAAGYTF.

V usage is TRBV10-3 and J usage is TRBJ2-7, with D uncertain. The germline gives CDR1 ENHRY, CDR2 SYGVKD. There are 17 residues in the CDR3. V dropped 6 bases and J dropped 0 bases, with 21 bases sitting between them. CDR3 nucleotide sequence: TGTGCCATCAGAGAGACGTCCGGGTTCACAAGCTCCTACGAGCAGTACTTC. This sequence encodes CAIRETSGFTSSYEQYF.

J is TRBJ1-1 and V is TRBV19; a possible D gene is TRBD1 (5 bases). CDR1 and CDR2 (germline): LNHDA, SQIVND (reference sequence). The CDR3 is 13 residues long. The V gene lost 5 bases and the J gene lost 6 bases, with 13 bases spanning the gap. The CDR3 DNA reads TGTGCCAGTAGTGCTCGACAGCCTTCTGAAGCTTTCTTT. This codes for CASSARQPSEAFF.

The chain combines TRBV5-6 with TRBJ2-1; the D is unclear. CDR1 is SGHDT and CDR2 is YYEEEE in the germline V gene. Trimming removed 1 base from V and 5 bases from J, with 22 bases in between. The CDR3 covers 18 residues. DNA of the CDR3: TGTGCCAGCAGCTTGTTCCGAACCTCCTCTAGGAAAGACAATGAGCAGTTCTTC. Its protein is CASSLFRTSSRKDNEQFF.

This clonotype appeared a few times. The CDR3 here is CSADLGTLSVGTEAFF. As DNA, the CDR3 is TGCAGTGCTGACCTCGGGACTCTGTCCGTGGGCACTGAAGCTTTCTTT. The chain combines TRBV20-1 with TRBJ1-1; D perhaps matches TRBD1 (5 bases). The CDR3 runs 16 residues. Per the germline V gene, CDR1 is DFQATT and CDR2 is SNEGSKA (reference sequence). V lost 5 bases and J 4 bases, leaving 23 bases between the germline ends.

The rearrangement links TRBV5-1 to TRBJ2-3, with D perhaps being TRBD1 or TRBD2 (5 bases each). Germline V CDR1 and CDR2: SGHRS, YFSETQ. The CDR3 loop spans 16 amino acids. V was trimmed by 2 bases and J by 4 bases, leaving 17 bases between them. The chain's CDR3 is CASSFRGRKVADTQYF. CDR3 nucleotides: TGCGCCAGCAGCTTCCGGGGACGGAAGGTCGCAGATACGCAGTATTTT. Variable domain in full (rest from reference TRBV5-1 and TRBJ2-3): KAGVTQTPRYLIKTRGQQVTLSCSPISGHRSVSWYQQTPGQGLQFLFEYFSETQRNKGNFPGRFSGRQFSNSRSEMNVSTLELGDSALYLCASSFRGRKVADTQYFGPGTRLTVL.

This clonotype came up a few times. This chain uses TRBV4-1 with TRBJ2-1; TRBD2 aligns across 8 bases. CDR3 length equals 15 residues. The ends lost 7 bases at V and 10 bases at J; junction bases unmatched: 15. From germline, CDR1 is MGHRA and CDR2 YSYEKL. CDR3 region: CASKSVGGGIREQFF. CDR3 DNA: TGCGCCAGCAAGAGCGTGGGCGGGGGGATTCGGGAGCAGTTCTTC.

This clonotype occurred a few times. The V call is TRBV5-1, the J call TRBJ1-1; D call uncertain. The V end was cut by 7 bases, the J end by 3 bases, with 13 bases between. The CDR3 length is 13 residues. Germline CDR1 SGHRS, CDR2 YFSETQ. The DNA for the CDR3 is TGCGCCAGCGCCCCCCCGGACTACACTGAAGCTTTCTTT. It specifies CASAPPDYTEAFF.

The sample holds a few counts of this clonotype. The rearrangement joins TRBV12-3 or TRBV12-4 to TRBJ2-5; 9 nucleotides align to TRBD2. The J segment lost 7 bases and the V segment lost 6 bases, leaving 6 bases of the junction unmatched. The CDR3 sequence is 13 residues long. The CDR3: CASRNSGGGTQYF. CDR3 bases: TGTGCCAGCAGAAATAGCGGGGGCGGGACCCAGTACTTC.

This chain's CDR3 is CAITERQGHTDTQYF. The CDR3 DNA reads TGTGCCATCACTGAAAGACAGGGGCACACAGATACGCAGTATTTT. V is TRBV10-3 and J is TRBJ2-3; 8 bases align to TRBD1. The V gene end was trimmed by 7 bases and the J gene end by 2 bases; junction bases not matched to a gene: 8. Per the germline V gene, CDR1 is ENHRY and CDR2 is SYGVKD. The CDR3 loop spans 15 amino acids.

The rearrangement uses TRBV29-1 and TRBJ2-1, with TRBD2 matching over 10 bases. The J segment lost 4 bases and the V segment lost 8 bases, leaving 5 bases of the junction unmatched. CDR3 length: 13 residues. Germline loops: CDR1 SQVTM, CDR2 ANQGSEA. This chain's CDR3 is CSHLAGGYNEQFF. CDR3 DNA: TGCAGCCACTTAGCGGGGGGTTACAATGAGCAGTTCTTC.

In its sample, this clonotype was seen a few times. The V call is TRBV20-1, the J call TRBJ2-5; D unresolved. V shed 2 bases and J shed 5 bases, with 3 bases lying between them. Per germline, CDR1 DFQATT and CDR2 SNEGSKA (reference sequence). This CDR3 is built from 10 residues. CDR3 coding DNA: TGCAGTGCTAGATACGAGACCCAGTACTTC. It codes for CSARYETQYF.

This clonotype was observed a few times. The chain uses TRBV27 and TRBJ1-1; no clear D. The CDR3 loop spans 14 amino acids. V lost 10 bases, J lost 1 base, and 16 bases lay in between. The V gene's germline CDR1 is MNHEY and CDR2 SMNVEV (reference sequence). CDR3 bases: TGTGCCACCCAGTTTAATGGGAGGAACACTGAAGCTTTCTTT. This gives the protein CATQFNGRNTEAFF.

The chain is built from TRBV5-1 and TRBJ1-2; D not certain. V lost 0 bases and J lost 0, with 3 bases in between. The CDR3 consists of 13 residues. CDR1 is SGHRS, CDR2 YFSETQ, per germline. CDR3 nucleotide sequence: TGCGCCAGCAGCTTGGAACCTAACTATGGCTACACCTTC. Amino acids: CASSLEPNYGYTF.

The rearrangement links TRBV29-1 to TRBJ1-1, with a tentative D call TRBD1 (6 bases). The CDR3 extends over 13 amino acids. Germline V gene data show CDR1 as SQVTM and CDR2 as ANQGSEA. The ends were cut back, 8 bases at V and 6 bases at J, with 19 bases in the middle. As DNA, the CDR3 is TGCAGCCCAAGAATTACAGGGAGGGCTGAAGCTTTCTTT. Encoded protein: CSPRITGRAEAFF.

The chain is built from TRBV5-1 and TRBJ1-2; 10 nucleotides align to TRBD1. There are 17 residues in the CDR3. Germline V gene data show CDR1 as SGHRS and CDR2 as YFSETQ. J lost 5 bases, V lost 3 bases, and 13 bases had no gene match. The CDR3 region is CASSWKKFGTGAYGYTF. In DNA, the CDR3 is TGCGCCAGCAGCTGGAAGAAATTCGGGACAGGGGCATATGGCTACACCTTC.

This clonotype was seen once. The V call is TRBV5-5, the J call TRBJ1-1; D is unresolved. Germline values: CDR1 SGHKS, CDR2 YYEKEE (reference sequence). This CDR3 spans 14 amino acids. The V gene lost 1 base and the J gene lost 1 base, with 8 bases spanning the gap. The CDR3 DNA reads as TGTGCCAGCAGCTTGAAGGGATGGAACACTGAAGCTTTCTTT. Translation: CASSLKGWNTEAFF.